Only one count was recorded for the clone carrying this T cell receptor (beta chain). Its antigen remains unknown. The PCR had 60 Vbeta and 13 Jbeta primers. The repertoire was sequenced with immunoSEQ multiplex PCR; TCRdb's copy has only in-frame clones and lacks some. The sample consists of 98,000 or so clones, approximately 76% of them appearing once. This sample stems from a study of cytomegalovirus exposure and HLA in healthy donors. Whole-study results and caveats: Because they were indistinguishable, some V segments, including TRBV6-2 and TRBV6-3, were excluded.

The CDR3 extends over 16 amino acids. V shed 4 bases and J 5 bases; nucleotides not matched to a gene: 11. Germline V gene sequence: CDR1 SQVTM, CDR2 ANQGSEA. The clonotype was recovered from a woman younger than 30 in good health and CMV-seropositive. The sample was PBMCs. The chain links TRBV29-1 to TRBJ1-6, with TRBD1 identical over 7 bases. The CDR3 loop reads CSVAGVLGQNNSPLHF. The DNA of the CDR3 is TGCAGCGTTGCCGGTGTACTGGGACAGAATAATTCACCCCTCCACTTT.